This TCR beta chain comes out of a study of blood T cells in healthy people across ages. Findings of the study overall: As naive T cell percentage varied, TCR beta diversity correlated strongly with it.

Extraction yielded at least 5 micrograms of total RNA per sample. Per the germline V gene, CDR1 is SGHTA and CDR2 is FQGNSA. The CDR3 extends over 15 amino acids. J gave up 2 bases and V 6 bases, and 10 bases lay outside the gene matches. Combining a sample-barcoded 5' primer with a J-beta primer mix, a second PCR ran for about 6 to 11 cycles. From the 5' RACE reads, TCRdb called clonotypes with MiXCR, one entry per CDR3 protein. The sample lists 540,000 or so distinct CDR3 sequences, 24% seen once, with roughly 10% in the top ten. Concerning this clonotype itself: Its specificity is not known.

These sequences were also reported in another study, on T cells of mothers and their children.

The chain links TRBV7-2 to TRBJ2-7, with TRBD1 identical over 7 bases. The sequenced sample consisted of blood. The sequence came from a boy between 10 and 17 years old in good health. The CDR3 DNA follows: TGTGCCAGCAGACAACGGACAGGATCCCCCTACGAGCAGTACTTC. This gives the protein CASRQRTGSPYEQYF.